This TCR beta chain was captured by sequencing in a study of T-cell reconstitution after alpha-beta-depleted transplantation in children. Researchers prepared the TCRbeta library using unique molecular identifiers, the study reports. One entry per CDR3 protein, called by TCRdb with MiXCR from the PCR reads. In the table there are a few hundred thousand distinct CDR3 sequences, 10% to 15% of which are singletons. Worth noting for this clonotype: Its antigen is not known.

V lost 3 bases, J lost 3 bases, and 18 bases lay in between. Germline values: CDR1 KGHSH, CDR2 LQKENI. CDR3 length equals 16 residues. Study-wide results and caveats: As was reported, about two months after transplant, alpha-beta T cells came from several hundred expanded graft clones.

The gene calls are TRBV18 and TRBJ2-7; D not resolved. The source is a male patient aged 10 to 17 who had a stem cell transplant for acute myeloid leukemia, so the T cells may come from the graft donor. The sequencing used PBMCs, mostly from graft donor cells, collected 360 days after TCRalphabeta/CD19-depleted stem cell transplant. In nucleotides, the CDR3 is TGTGCCAGCTCACCGTTTCGGGTAAGGGCGAGCTACGAGCAGTACTTC. Its translation: CASSPFRVRASYEQYF. Full variable domain (missing parts from reference TRBV18 and TRBJ2-7): NAGVMQNPRHLVRRRGQEARLRCSPMKGHSHVYWYRQLPEEGLKFMVYLQKENIIDESGMPKERFSAEFPKEGPSILRIQQVVRGDSAAYFCASSPFRVRASYEQYFGPGTRLTVT.